Listed here are 32 T cell receptor beta chains from one sample, sequenced in a study of graft-versus-host responses after intestinal transplantation. Generated by immunoSEQ multiplex PCR, the TCRdb table keeps only in-frame clones and is missing some. The sample has roughly 98,000 clones; approximately 92% are singletons. No antigen has been identified for these receptors. The specimen comprised unstimulated CD8+ T cells sorted from spleen or lymph node cells, sampled before transplant. These receptors were collected from a human donor who was the organ donor for an intestinal transplant.

Concerning this clone: This sample includes further DNA sequences coding for the same CDR3. The chain recombines TRBV5-6 with TRBJ2-1; a weak D match, TRBD1 (6 bases). Per the germline V gene, CDR1 is SGHDT and CDR2 is YYEEEE. The V end was cut by 5 bases, the J end by 3 bases, with 9 bases between. The CDR3 runs 13 residues. CDR3 nucleotide sequence: TGTGCCAGCAGTTCGGACAGCTACAATGAGCAGTTCTTC. Its translation: CASSSDSYNEQFF. The full variable domain, with the rest looked up from reference TRBV5-6 and TRBJ2-1, is DAGVTQSPTHLIKTRGQQVTLRCSPKSGHDTVSWYQQALGQGPQFIFQYYEEEERQRGNFPDRFSGHQFPNYSSELNVNALLLGDSALYLCASSSDSYNEQFFGPGTRLTVL.

The V and J genes are TRBV19 and TRBJ2-1; 7 bases are a match to TRBD2. The CDR3 consists of 17 residues. Trimming at V came to 0 bases and at J to 1 base, leaving 6 bases not matched to a gene. Germline V lookup: CDR1 LNHDA, CDR2 SQIVND (reference sequence). CDR3 in amino acids: CASSIDLEAGSYNEQFF. CDR3 sequence (DNA): TGTGCCAGTAGTATAGATTTAGAAGCGGGATCCTACAATGAGCAGTTCTTC.

This clone was seen a single time. This chain joins TRBV6-1 and TRBJ2-7, with 12 bases matching TRBD2. The germline V gene has CDR1 MNHNS and CDR2 SASEGT. This CDR3 has 14 amino acids. V lost 9 bases, J lost 6 bases, and 9 bases stayed unmatched. CDR3 nucleotide sequence: TGTGCCAGTTCGACTAGCGGGGGCCTTCTCGAGCAGTACTTC. The encoded protein is CASSTSGGLLEQYF.

V and J are TRBV7-8 and TRBJ2-7; D gene unclear. V was pared by 1 base and J by 6 bases, with 7 bases between. Germline V gene sequence: CDR1 SGHVS, CDR2 FQNEAQ. The CDR3 totals 12 residues. CDR3 in amino acids: CASSLVAGEQYF. The CDR3 coding sequence is TGTGCCAGCAGCTTAGTAGCCGGCGAGCAGTACTTC. The whole variable domain, remainder taken from reference TRBV7-8 and TRBJ2-7, is GAGVSQSPRYKVAKRGQDVALRCDPISGHVSLFWYQQALGQGPEFLTYFQNEAQLDKSGLPSDRFFAERPEGSVSTLKIQRTQQEDSAVYLCASSLVAGEQYFGPGTRLTVT.

The chain links TRBV6-1 to TRBJ2-7; 10 nucleotides match TRBD1. The V and J ends lost 7 bases and 3 bases, in that order; junction bases with no gene match: 6. CDR3 length equals 14 residues. The germline V gene has CDR1 MNHNS and CDR2 SASEGT. The CDR3 nucleotides read TGTGCCAGCAATTGGGGGGACAGGGGCTACGAGCAGTACTTC. This translates into CASNWGDRGYEQYF.

The chain carries TRBV11-3 and TRBJ2-7; 9 nucleotides align to TRBD1. The CDR3 length is 16 residues. CDR1 and CDR2 (germline): SGHNT, YENEEA. V was clipped by 4 bases and J by 1 base; unmatched bases: 8. CDR3 coding DNA: TGTGCCAGCAGCTCCCCCCGGACAGGGGTTTCCTACGAGCAGTACTTC. It encodes CASSSPRTGVSYEQYF.

The chain links TRBV27 to TRBJ1-6; 7 bases are shared with TRBD1. This CDR3 contains 15 residues. Germline V gene lookup returns CDR1 MNHEY and CDR2 SMNVEV (reference sequence). J gave up 6 bases and V 5 bases, and 7 bases lay outside the gene matches. In nucleotides, the CDR3 is TGTGCCAGCAGTCCTTTCACAGGGGTTAATTCACCCCTCCACTTT. It encodes CASSPFTGVNSPLHF.

The CDR3: CASAPPVSEAFF. The CDR3 coding sequence is TGTGCCAGCGCCCCCCCGGTCTCTGAAGCTTTCTTT. The rearrangement uses TRBV2 and TRBJ1-1; D is unclear. The germline gives CDR1 SNHLY, CDR2 FYNNEI. Trimming cost V 8 bases and J 6 bases, with 13 bases left between them. There are 12 residues in the CDR3.

This chain links TRBV6-5 with TRBJ2-5, with a possible D match to TRBD2 (5 bases). The assigned J gene may be wrong: the sequence end matches TRBJ2-7 better. CDR1 and CDR2 (germline): MNHEY, SVGAGI. The CDR3 totals 14 residues. The DNA for the CDR3 is TGTGCCAGCAGTTTAATCGGGAACGGGAACGAGCAGTACTTC. This translates into CASSLIGNGNEQYF.

The rearrangement links TRBV7-6 to TRBJ1-1, with 7 bases matching TRBD1. The CDR3 loop spans 14 amino acids. Germline lookup yields CDR1 SGHVS and CDR2 FNYEAQ. V gave up 3 bases and J gave up 2 bases; unmatched junction bases: 3. DNA for the CDR3: TGTGCCAGCAGCTTTGGACAGGAAAACACTGAAGCTTTCTTT. Translation gives CASSFGQENTEAFF.

The V call is TRBV7-8, the J call TRBJ2-3, with 9 bases fitting TRBD2. With 1 base clipped from V and 4 bases from J, the junction kept 15 bases outside the gene matches. Germline values: CDR1 SGHVS, CDR2 FQNEAQ. The CDR3 loop spans 19 amino acids. CDR3 DNA: TGTGCCAGCAGCTTAGGTGCCCCCGCTAGCGCGGGGGGGGCAGATACGCAGTATTTT. Translated: CASSLGAPASAGGADTQYF.

The chain joins TRBV19 to TRBJ1-1; a possible D gene is TRBD1 (6 bases). CDR1 is LNHDA, CDR2 SQIVND, per germline (reference sequence). V was clipped by 5 bases and J by 5 bases, with 15 bases between them. The CDR3 consists of 14 residues. CDR3 nucleotide sequence: TGTGCCAGTAGTCTCGCGGGGGGCTGGACTGAAGCTTTCTTT. This sequence encodes CASSLAGGWTEAFF.

The rearrangement uses TRBV7-9 and TRBJ1-2, with D possibly TRBD1 on 6 matching bases. V dropped 4 bases and J dropped 2 bases, with 20 bases sitting between them. Germline V lookup: CDR1 SEHNR, CDR2 FQNEAQ (reference sequence). The CDR3 extends over 17 amino acids. The CDR3 DNA follows: TGTGCCAGCAGCTCTTGGGGGCCAGCAAGCAGCAACTATGGCTACACCTTC. This encodes CASSSWGPASSNYGYTF. Complete variable domain (other parts from reference TRBV7-9 and TRBJ1-2): DTGVSQNPRHKITKRGQNVTFRCDPISEHNRLYWYRQTLGQGPEFLTYFQNEAQLEKSRLLSDRFSAERPKGSFSTLEIQRTEQGDSAMYLCASSSWGPASSNYGYTFGSGTRLTVV.

The chain has TRBV9 and TRBJ1-4; unclear D gene. CDR1 and CDR2 (germline): SGDLS, YYNGEE. Trimming stripped 0 bases from V and 7 bases from J, with 13 bases between. CDR3 length equals 15 residues. CDR3: CASSVAGWSGEKLFF. CDR3 nucleotides: TGTGCCAGCAGCGTAGCAGGATGGTCCGGTGAAAAACTGTTTTTT.

The chain recombines TRBV4-2 with TRBJ2-5; 15 bases are shared with TRBD2. The CDR3 has 18 amino acids. V shed 1 base and J 5 bases; nucleotides not matched to a gene: 8. CDR1 LGHNA and CDR2 YNFKEQ come from the germline V gene. The CDR3, as DNA: TGTGCCAGCAGCCAAGCCTTAGGACTAGCGGGGGGGCTCGAGACCCAGTACTTC. It is translated as CASSQALGLAGGLETQYF.

This chain uses TRBV9 with TRBJ2-1; D uncertain. The CDR3 consists of 13 residues. Germline lookup yields CDR1 SGDLS and CDR2 YYNGEE. V was clipped by 1 base and J by 4 bases, with 6 bases between them. This CDR3 is CASSVTTYNEQFF. CDR3 coding DNA: TGTGCCAGCAGCGTAACTACTTACAATGAGCAGTTCTTC. The full variable domain, its missing parts supplied by reference TRBV9 and TRBJ2-1, is DSGVTQTPKHLITATGQRVTLRCSPRSGDLSVYWYQQSLDQGLQFLIQYYNGEERAKGNILERFSAQQFPDLHSELNLSSLELGDSALYFCASSVTTYNEQFFGPGTRLTVL.

The chain is built from TRBV6-5 and TRBJ2-2, with D possibly being TRBD2 (5 bases). CDR3 length equals 14 residues. Germline values: CDR1 MNHEY, CDR2 SVGAGI. V was clipped by 5 bases and J by 9 bases, with 16 bases between them. In DNA form, the CDR3 reads TGTGCCAGCAGTGGCGGAGGAGTAGTTCGGGAGCTGTTTTTT. It is translated as CASSGGGVVRELFF.

The chain combines TRBV27 with TRBJ2-7, with a possible D match to TRBD2 (5 bases). With the DNA end fitting TRBJ2-5 better, the J assignment may be wrong. This CDR3 spans 13 amino acids. CDR1 MNHEY and CDR2 SMNVEV come from the germline V gene (reference sequence). The chain's CDR3 is CASSSTSFETQYF. The CDR3 nucleotides read TGTGCCAGCAGTAGTACTAGTTTCGAGACCCAGTACTTC.

This sequence joins TRBV7-9 and TRBJ2-1; 9 nucleotides align to TRBD2. The CDR3 extends over 14 amino acids. In germline, CDR1 is SEHNR, CDR2 FQNEAQ (reference sequence). V gave up 4 bases and J gave up 10 bases; unmatched junction bases: 8. The CDR3: CASSSGLANIEQFF. Written as DNA, the CDR3 is TGTGCCAGCAGCTCCGGACTAGCGAACATCGAGCAGTTCTTC.

V usage is TRBV4-3 and J usage is TRBJ2-1; 13 bases align to TRBD2. This CDR3 is 16 amino acids long. In germline, CDR1 is LGHNA, CDR2 YSLEER. The junction had 1 base not matched to a gene; V was cut back by 4 bases and J by 1 base. CDR3 in amino acids: CASSRGLAGSYNEQFF. The CDR3, as DNA: TGCGCCAGCAGCCGGGGACTAGCGGGATCCTACAATGAGCAGTTCTTC.

The V call is TRBV4-1, the J call TRBJ1-6; unclear D gene. The CDR3 runs 16 residues. V gave up 0 bases and J gave up 0 bases, with 6 bases separating them. Germline V CDR1 and CDR2: MGHRA, YSYEKL. The CDR3, as DNA: TGCGCCAGCAGCCAAGATAAGCCCTCCTATAATTCACCCCTCCACTTT. It codes for CASSQDKPSYNSPLHF.

This sequence joins TRBV11-2 and TRBJ1-2; no definite D call. Germline V gives CDR1 SGHAT, CDR2 FQNNGV. V dropped 6 bases and J dropped 1 base, with 12 bases sitting between them. The CDR3 is 14 residues long. CDR3: CASRAGELNYGYTF. In DNA, the CDR3 is TGTGCCAGCAGGGCTGGAGAGCTTAACTATGGCTACACCTTC.

This chain links TRBV10-3 with TRBJ2-4; tentatively, D is TRBD2 (6 bases). V was shortened by 10 bases and J by 6 bases, with 19 bases between the two germline ends. CDR3 length: 14 residues. The germline V gene encodes CDR1 ENHRY and CDR2 SYGVKD. The CDR3 DNA sequence: TGTGCCACCTCCGGGGGTGACTACCCAAACATTCAGTACTTC. Encoded protein: CATSGGDYPNIQYF.

The genes are TRBV27 and TRBJ1-1, with 7 positions matching TRBD1. This CDR3 spans 15 amino acids. CDR1 is MNHEY and CDR2 is SMNVEV in the germline V gene (reference sequence). The V segment lost 4 bases and the J segment 3 bases; nucleotides outside the gene matches: 8. The CDR3 loop reads CASSSLTGEDTEAFF. The CDR3 bases are TGTGCCAGCAGTTCCCTAACAGGGGAGGACACTGAAGCTTTCTTT.

The chain has TRBV28 and TRBJ2-1; 9 nucleotides align to TRBD2. Germline values: CDR1 MDHEN, CDR2 SYDVKM. The CDR3 has 16 amino acids. The V and J ends lost 3 bases and 6 bases, in that order; junction bases with no gene match: 9. In DNA form, the CDR3 reads TGTGCCAGCAGTTTCCCTGGCGGGGGGGCTCCCAATGAGCAGTTCTTC. Its translation is CASSFPGGGAPNEQFF.

The chain carries TRBV11-3 and TRBJ1-1, with TRBD1 as a possible D gene (5 bases). This CDR3 has 15 amino acids. Germline V lookup: CDR1 SGHNT, CDR2 YENEEA. V lost 2 bases and J lost 10, with 20 bases in between. CDR3 sequence: CASSLLGHTGPGAFF. The CDR3 coding sequence is TGTGCCAGCAGCTTATTAGGCCATACAGGTCCGGGAGCTTTCTTT.

The J gene is TRBJ1-3, the V gene TRBV11-2; weak D call: TRBD1 (6 bases). The V gene's germline CDR1 is SGHAT and CDR2 FQNNGV. Deletions cut 8 bases from V and 8 bases from J, with 22 bases between. CDR3 length equals 15 residues. CDR3 in DNA: TGTGCCAGCGAGGGGATGGGCAGGGGTGGTTACACCATATATTTT. Translating gives CASEGMGRGGYTIYF.

V is TRBV6-1 and J is TRBJ1-5; a weak D match, TRBD1 (5 bases). The germline V gene encodes CDR1 MNHNS and CDR2 SASEGT. CDR3 length equals 17 residues. V lost 0 bases to trimming and J lost 2 bases, with 14 bases between them. CDR3 in DNA: TGTGCCAGCAGTGAAGCGCAGTGGAGGGGCCGCAATCAGCCCCAGCATTTT. Translation gives CASSEAQWRGRNQPQHF.

CDR3 coding DNA: TGTGCCAGCAGTGGGCCCCCCGGGGAAGAGCCCCAGCATTTT. Amino acids: CASSGPPGEEPQHF. The chain carries TRBV25-1 and TRBJ1-5, with D unresolved. In germline, CDR1 is MGHDK, CDR2 SYGVNS. The CDR3 covers 14 residues. Trimming removed 4 bases at V and 8 bases at J, with 15 bases between.

The genes are TRBV7-3 and TRBJ2-7, with 11 bases that match TRBD2. The germline V gene has CDR1 SGHTA and CDR2 FQGTGA. There are 16 residues in the CDR3. V was clipped by 5 bases and J by 9 bases; unmatched bases: 15. The CDR3 DNA follows: TGTGCCAGCAGCGGGGGACTGGTAGCGGGAGGGCCGATGCAGTACTTC. Residues: CASSGGLVAGGPMQYF. The whole variable domain, filled in from reference TRBV7-3 and TRBJ2-7, reads GAGVSQTPSNKVTEKGKYVELRCDPISGHTALYWYRQSLGQGPEFLIYFQGTGAADDSGLPNDRFFAVRPEGSVSTLKIQRTERGDSAVYLCASSGGLVAGGPMQYFGPGTRLTVT.

The gene calls are TRBV5-1 and TRBJ2-4; a weak D match, TRBD2 (6 bases). This CDR3 is 14 amino acids long. Between the trimmed V and J ends, which lost 0 bases and 6 bases, there was a span of 10 bases. Germline V lookup: CDR1 SGHRS, CDR2 YFSETQ. CDR3 sequence (DNA): TGCGCCAGCAGCTTGGGGGGGGAGCCAAACATTCAGTACTTC. Amino acid sequence: CASSLGGEPNIQYF.

The chain uses TRBV2 and TRBJ1-4; 12 nucleotides align to TRBD1. The trim removed 0 bases at V and 0 bases at J, leaving 14 bases unmatched. Germline-derived CDR1 and CDR2 are SNHLY and FYNNEI. The CDR3 runs 22 residues. DNA for the CDR3: TGTGCCAGCAGTGAAGCTTCACCCGGGACAGGGGGCCTTACAACAACTAATGAAAAACTGTTTTTT. Encoded protein: CASSEASPGTGGLTTTNEKLFF.